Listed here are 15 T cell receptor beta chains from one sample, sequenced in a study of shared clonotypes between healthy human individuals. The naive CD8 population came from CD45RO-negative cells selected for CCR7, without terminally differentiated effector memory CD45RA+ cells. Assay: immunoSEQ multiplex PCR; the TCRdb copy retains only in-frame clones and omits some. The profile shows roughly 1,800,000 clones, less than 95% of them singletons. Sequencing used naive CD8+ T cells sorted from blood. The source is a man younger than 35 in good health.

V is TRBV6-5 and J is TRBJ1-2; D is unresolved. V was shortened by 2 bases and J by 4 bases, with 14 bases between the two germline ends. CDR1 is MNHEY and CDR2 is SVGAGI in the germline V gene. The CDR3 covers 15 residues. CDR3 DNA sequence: TGTGCCAGCAGTTACGGTAGAGGGAATTCCTATGGCTACACCTTC. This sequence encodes CASSYGRGNSYGYTF.

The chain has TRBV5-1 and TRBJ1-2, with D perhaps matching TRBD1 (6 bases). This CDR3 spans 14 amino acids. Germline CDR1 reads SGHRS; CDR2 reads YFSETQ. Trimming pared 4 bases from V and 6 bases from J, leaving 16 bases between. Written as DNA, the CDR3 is TGCGCCAGCAGCCCAACCACAGGGAACCATGGCTACACCTTC. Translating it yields CASSPTTGNHGYTF.

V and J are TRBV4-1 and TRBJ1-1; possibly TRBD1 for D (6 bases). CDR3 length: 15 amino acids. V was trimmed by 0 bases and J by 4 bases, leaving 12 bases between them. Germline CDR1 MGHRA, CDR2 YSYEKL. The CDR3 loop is CASSQEGAGFTEAFF. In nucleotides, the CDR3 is TGCGCCAGCAGCCAAGAGGGGGCGGGGTTCACTGAAGCTTTCTTT.

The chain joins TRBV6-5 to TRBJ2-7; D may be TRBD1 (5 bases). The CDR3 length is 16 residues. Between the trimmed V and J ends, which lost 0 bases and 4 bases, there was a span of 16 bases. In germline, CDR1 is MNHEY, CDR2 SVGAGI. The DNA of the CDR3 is TGTGCCAGCAGTTACTCGAATCCGGCAGGGCGGTACGAGCAGTACTTC. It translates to CASSYSNPAGRYEQYF.

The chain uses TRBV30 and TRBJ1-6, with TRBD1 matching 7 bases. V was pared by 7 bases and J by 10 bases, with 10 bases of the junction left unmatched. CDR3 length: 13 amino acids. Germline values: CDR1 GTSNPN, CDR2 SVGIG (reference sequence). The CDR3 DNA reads TGTGCCTTAGAACAGGGGCTGGGATCACCCCTCCACTTT. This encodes CALEQGLGSPLHF.

The DNA of the CDR3 is TGTGCCAGCACAGGGTCGACTAGCGGGGGGGTGGGGGAGTTCTTC. Residues: CASTGSTSGGVGEFF. The genes are TRBV27 and TRBJ2-1; 14 nucleotides line up with TRBD2. With 7 bases clipped from V and 14 bases from J, the junction kept 13 bases outside the gene matches. Germline CDR1 is MNHEY and CDR2 is SMNVEV (reference sequence). There are 15 residues in the CDR3.

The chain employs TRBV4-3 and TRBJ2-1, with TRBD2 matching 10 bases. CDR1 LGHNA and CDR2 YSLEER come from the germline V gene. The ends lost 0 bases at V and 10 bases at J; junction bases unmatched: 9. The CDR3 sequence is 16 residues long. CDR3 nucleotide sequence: TGCGCCAGCAGCCAAGATTTGGGACTAGCGATGCGAGAGCAGTTCTTC. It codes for CASSQDLGLAMREQFF.

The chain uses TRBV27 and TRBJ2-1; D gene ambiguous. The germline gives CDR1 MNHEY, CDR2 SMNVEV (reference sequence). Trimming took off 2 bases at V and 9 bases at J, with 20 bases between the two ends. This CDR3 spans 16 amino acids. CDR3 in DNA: TGTGCCAGCAGTTTAGGATCTAACCCAACCTTGGGTGAGCAGTTCTTC. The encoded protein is CASSLGSNPTLGEQFF.

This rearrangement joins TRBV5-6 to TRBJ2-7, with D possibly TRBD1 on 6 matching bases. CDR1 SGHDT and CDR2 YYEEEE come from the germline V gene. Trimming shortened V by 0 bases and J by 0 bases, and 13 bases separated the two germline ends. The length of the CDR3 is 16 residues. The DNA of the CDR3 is TGTGCCAGCAGCTTGGGAGGGACATTAGGCTCCTACGAGCAGTACTTC. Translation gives CASSLGGTLGSYEQYF.

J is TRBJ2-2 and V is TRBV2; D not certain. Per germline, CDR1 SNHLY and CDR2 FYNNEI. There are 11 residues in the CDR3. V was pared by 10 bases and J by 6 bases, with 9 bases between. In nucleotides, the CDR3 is TGTGCCACCACGTCCTCCGGGGAGCTGTTTTTT. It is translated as CATTSSGELFF.

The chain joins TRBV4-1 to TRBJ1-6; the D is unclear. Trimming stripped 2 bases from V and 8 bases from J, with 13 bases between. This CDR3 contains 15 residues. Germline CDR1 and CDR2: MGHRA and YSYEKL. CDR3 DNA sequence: TGCGCCAGCAGCCAATTCTCTCCGGCAGATTCACCCCTCCACTTT. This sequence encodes CASSQFSPADSPLHF.

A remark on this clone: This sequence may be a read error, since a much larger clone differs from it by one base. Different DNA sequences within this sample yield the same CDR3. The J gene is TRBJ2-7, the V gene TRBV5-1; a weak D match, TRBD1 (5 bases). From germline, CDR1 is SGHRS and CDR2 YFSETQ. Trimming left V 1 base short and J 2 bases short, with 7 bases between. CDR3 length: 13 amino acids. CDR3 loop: CASSLTGTYEQYF. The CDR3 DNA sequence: TGCGCCAGCAGCTTGACAGGAACCTACGAGCAGTACTTC.

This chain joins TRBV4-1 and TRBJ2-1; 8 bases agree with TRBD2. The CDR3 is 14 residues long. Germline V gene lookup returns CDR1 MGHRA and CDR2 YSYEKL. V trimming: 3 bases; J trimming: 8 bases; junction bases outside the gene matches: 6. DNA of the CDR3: TGCGCCAGCAGCCAGAGAGCGGGAGCCTATGAGCAGTTCTTC. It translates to CASSQRAGAYEQFF.

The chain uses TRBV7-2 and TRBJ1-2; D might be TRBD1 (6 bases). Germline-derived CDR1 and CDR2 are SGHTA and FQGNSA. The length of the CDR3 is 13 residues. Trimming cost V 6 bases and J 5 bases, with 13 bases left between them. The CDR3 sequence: CASSWDTGYGYTF. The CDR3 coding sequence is TGTGCCAGCAGTTGGGACACAGGTTATGGCTACACCTTC.

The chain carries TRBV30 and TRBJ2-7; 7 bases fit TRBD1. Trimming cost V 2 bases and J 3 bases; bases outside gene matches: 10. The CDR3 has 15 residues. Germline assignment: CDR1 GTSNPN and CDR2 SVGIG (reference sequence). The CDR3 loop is CAWSPTDRAYYEQYF. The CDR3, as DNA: TGTGCCTGGAGTCCTACCGACAGGGCCTACTACGAGCAGTACTTC. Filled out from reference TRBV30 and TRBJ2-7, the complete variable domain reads SQTIHQWPATLVQPVGSPLSLECTVEGTSNPNLYWYRQAAGRGLQLLFYSVGIGQISSEVPQNLSASRPQDRQFILSSKKLLLSDSGFYLCAWSPTDRAYYEQYFGPGTRLTVT.